The present TCR beta chain was sequenced within a study of cytomegalovirus exposure and HLA in healthy donors. Findings and caveats of the study: Presence/absence analyses assumed roughly uniform sequencing depth across donors, which may not hold. It was reported that the classifier diagnosed cytomegalovirus status with high specificity and sensitivity in both the original and validation cohorts.

On this clone itself: The antigen is unknown.

This CDR3 has 13 amino acids. V was shortened by 2 bases and J by 5 bases, with 9 bases between the two germline ends. Germline V gene lookup returns CDR1 SEHNR and CDR2 FQNEAQ (reference sequence). Use of 60 Vbeta and 13 Jbeta primers characterized the PCR. Sequencing used immunoSEQ multiplex PCR; TCRdb keeps in-frame clones, though not all of them. In total, the table holds under 65,000 clones. The source is a woman aged 18-29 years in good health and CMV-seronegative. The chain is built from TRBV7-9 and TRBJ1-1; a possible D gene is TRBD1 (5 bases). The source material was PBMCs. CDR3 sequence reads: CASSLSPGTEAFF. The CDR3 DNA follows: TGTGCCAGCAGCTTATCTCCAGGGACTGAAGCTTTCTTT.